The text below deals with one T cell receptor beta chain. The record originates from a study of T cell changes during pregnancy in multiple sclerosis. Sequencing was performed with immunoSEQ multiplex PCR; in TCRdb, only in-frame clones are kept and a portion is missing. The repertoire consists of tens of thousands of clones, with roughly nine tenths occurring once and the leading ten covering roughly 3.3%. Germline loops: CDR1 SGHKS, CDR2 YYEKEE (reference sequence). This CDR3 is 11 amino acids long. Germline trimming cut 0 bases from V and 10 bases from J; bases unmatched to any gene: 0. This TCR derives from a female donor in good health, enrolled as a control in a pregnancy study. The chain is built from TRBV5-5 and TRBJ1-1, with 7 positions matching TRBD1. The specimen was peripheral blood, collected in the first trimester of pregnancy. The CDR3 sequence is CASSLDRGAFF. The CDR3 region has the DNA TGTGCCAGCAGCTTGGACAGGGGAGCTTTCTTT.